Listed here are 10 T cell receptor beta chains from one sample, sequenced in a study of blood T cell repertoires in COVID-19. TCRdb keeps only in-frame clones here, not all; method: immunoSEQ multiplex PCR. The sample includes under 200,000 clones, approximately 85% of them seen just once. Input material: peripheral blood. The source of these receptors is a woman older than 75 with acute or convalescent COVID-19.

As to this clone: Other DNA sequences within the sample encode an identical CDR3. The gene calls are TRBV9 and TRBJ2-7; no definite D call. CDR1 is SGDLS and CDR2 is YYNGEE in the germline V gene. V was trimmed by 2 bases and J by 0 bases, leaving 6 bases between them. The CDR3 consists of 13 residues. CDR3 nucleotide sequence: TGTGCCAGCAGCGTTGGCAGCTCCTACGAGCAGTACTTC. Translation gives CASSVGSSYEQYF.

The chain combines TRBV11-2 with TRBJ2-1, with D maybe TRBD2 (6 bases). The CDR3 contains 15 residues. Germline CDR1 is SGHAT and CDR2 is FQNNGV. The V and J ends lost 3 bases and 3 bases respectively, with 12 bases between them. The CDR3 here is CASSLGVGLYNEQFF. The CDR3 DNA reads TGTGCCAGCAGCTTGGGTGTGGGACTCTACAATGAGCAGTTCTTC. Together with reference TRBV11-2 and TRBJ2-1, the CDR3 gives the full variable domain: EAGVAQSPRYKIIEKRQSVAFWCNPISGHATLYWYQQILGQGPKLLIQFQNNGVVDDSQLPKDRFSAERLKGVDSTLKIQPAKLEDSAVYLCASSLGVGLYNEQFFGPGTRLTVL.

V and J are TRBV6-2 or TRBV6-3 and TRBJ2-3, with 8 bases fitting TRBD2. The CDR3 is 15 residues long. The germline gives CDR1 MNHEY, CDR2 SVGEGT. With V trimmed by 4 bases and J by 9 bases, 12 bases remained unmatched. CDR3 sequence (DNA): TGTGCCAGCAGTTCCTCGGGGGGGGTCACAGGGACGCAGTATTTT. It is translated as CASSSSGGVTGTQYF.

The chain employs TRBV5-1 and TRBJ2-3; 8 positions match TRBD2. V lost 0 bases and J lost 4; bases outside the gene matches: 1. In germline, CDR1 is SGHRS, CDR2 YFSETQ. The CDR3 contains 14 residues. CDR3 region: CASSLASGSDTQYF. CDR3 DNA: TGCGCCAGCAGCTTGGCTAGCGGGTCAGATACGCAGTATTTT.

This chain joins TRBV7-2 and TRBJ1-2; the D is unclear. This CDR3 is 14 amino acids long. The germline gives CDR1 SGHTA, CDR2 FQGNSA. V was shortened by 5 bases and J by 4 bases, with 14 bases between the two germline ends. The CDR3 DNA reads TGTGCCAGCAGCATAGACGTTAACACCTATGGCTACACCTTC. It translates to CASSIDVNTYGYTF.

The V call is TRBV7-2, the J call TRBJ2-3; the D gene is possibly TRBD1 (7 bases). In germline, CDR1 is SGHTA, CDR2 FQGNSA. V was shortened by 0 bases and J by 4 bases, with 8 bases between the two germline ends. This CDR3 region has 14 residues. The CDR3 protein is CASSLARGADTQYF. For the CDR3, the DNA is TGTGCCAGCAGCTTAGCCAGGGGGGCAGATACGCAGTATTTT.

Comments on this clone: A junction end diverges from the germline sequence, so it may reflect a read error. Other DNA sequences in this specimen translate into the identical CDR3. The CDR3 bases are TGTGCCAGTATCCATCCAGGGGCCCGAGATGGTGAAGCTTTTTTT. Its translation is CASIHPGARDGEAFF. The chain employs TRBV19 and TRBJ1-1, with D tentatively TRBD1 (6 bases). The CDR3 is 15 amino acids. Germline V gene sequence: CDR1 LNHDA, CDR2 SQIVND (reference sequence).

V gene TRBV5-1 combines with J gene TRBJ2-1; TRBD2 matches at 8 bases. With V trimmed by 0 bases and J by 2 bases, 4 bases remained unmatched. The CDR3 loop spans 16 amino acids. Germline values: CDR1 SGHRS, CDR2 YFSETQ. The CDR3: CASSLAGAGAYNEQFF. The DNA for the CDR3 is TGCGCCAGCAGCTTGGCCGGAGCGGGGGCCTACAATGAGCAGTTCTTC. The full variable domain, in which reference TRBV5-1 and TRBJ2-1 provide the parts outside the CDR3, is KAGVTQTPRYLIKTRGQQVTLSCSPISGHRSVSWYQQTPGQGLQFLFEYFSETQRNKGNFPGRFSGRQFSNSRSEMNVSTLELGDSALYLCASSLAGAGAYNEQFFGPGTRLTVL.

This chain connects TRBV6-2 or TRBV6-3 to TRBJ2-6, with D perhaps TRBD1 (6 bases). Germline-derived CDR1 and CDR2 are MNHEY and SVGEGT. Trimming took 5 bases from V and 2 from J, leaving 19 bases between them. The CDR3 has 18 amino acids. Here the CDR3 reads CASSPFTGKGTGANVLTF. CDR3 DNA sequence: TGTGCCAGCAGTCCGTTTACAGGGAAAGGCACTGGGGCCAACGTCCTGACTTTC.

This clone was seen once. The CDR3 is CASSLLTDTQYF. The CDR3 DNA reads TGTGCCAGCAGTTTACTCACAGATACGCAGTATTTT. The chain links TRBV12-3 or TRBV12-4 to TRBJ2-3; D is undetermined. The germline V and J ends were trimmed by 2 bases and 2 bases, with 2 bases remaining between them. The CDR3 covers 12 residues.